This record looks at one T cell receptor (beta chain) sequence and its context. Its antigen is unknown. Base quality data are lacking; no much larger clone is found one base away. The data belong to a study of T cell repertoires in cytomegalovirus infection (dated by TCRdb to about 2019). Looking at the study overall: Peptide stimulations targeted recently identified HLA-C-restricted CMV epitopes, whose presentation resists viral immunomodulation, together with well-studied HLA-B-restricted epitopes. Donor HLA type was relevant to the analysis, as public TCR beta signatures indicated carriage of CMV infection together with the matching HLA type.

Explained via the paper, the treatment or condition label denotes: in vitro stimulation with specific CMV peptide epitopes to enrich CMV-specific T cells. The research as a whole found: Carriers of CMV infection plus the relevant HLA type were discriminated by the cumulative frequency of public TCR beta family members in the study cohort and in an independent roughly 380-donor cohort. In the ex vivo response, HLA-C-restricted CMV-specific TCR beta clonotypes were dominant, and in two of eight donors the single most frequent clonotype came from this HLA-C-restricted group.

Sequencing relied on an Illumina HiSeq 1500. The public reads were reprocessed in TCRdb via fastp at Q25 and MiXCR, keeping in-frame beta chains. Each CDR3 protein gets just one entry, which takes the most common genes and DNA from the rows behind it. This sample gives about 360,000 distinct CDR3 sequences in total; about 34% of them show up just once. Of the sample, about 14% falls within the top ten clones. This TCR was sampled from a human donor in good health (CMV status not recorded). Some clones in this sample may be carry-over from other donors' samples. The specimen was cultured PBMCs, collected from culture after CMV antigen stimulation.

In nucleotides, the sequence is TGTGCCGGCTACAGGGTCGGCTATGGCTACACCTTC. Its translation is CAGYRVGYGYTF. The rearrangement combines TRBV2 with TRBJ1-2, with TRBD1 perhaps the D gene, on 6 matching bases. The V and J ends are trimmed by 11 bases and 4 bases, leaving 14 bases between them. In the germline V gene, CDR1 corresponds to SNHLY and CDR2 to FYNNEI. The CDR3 measures 12 amino acids from cysteine to phenylalanine. Left in the record is the CDR3 DNA by itself, 36 bases read in frame from the first base.